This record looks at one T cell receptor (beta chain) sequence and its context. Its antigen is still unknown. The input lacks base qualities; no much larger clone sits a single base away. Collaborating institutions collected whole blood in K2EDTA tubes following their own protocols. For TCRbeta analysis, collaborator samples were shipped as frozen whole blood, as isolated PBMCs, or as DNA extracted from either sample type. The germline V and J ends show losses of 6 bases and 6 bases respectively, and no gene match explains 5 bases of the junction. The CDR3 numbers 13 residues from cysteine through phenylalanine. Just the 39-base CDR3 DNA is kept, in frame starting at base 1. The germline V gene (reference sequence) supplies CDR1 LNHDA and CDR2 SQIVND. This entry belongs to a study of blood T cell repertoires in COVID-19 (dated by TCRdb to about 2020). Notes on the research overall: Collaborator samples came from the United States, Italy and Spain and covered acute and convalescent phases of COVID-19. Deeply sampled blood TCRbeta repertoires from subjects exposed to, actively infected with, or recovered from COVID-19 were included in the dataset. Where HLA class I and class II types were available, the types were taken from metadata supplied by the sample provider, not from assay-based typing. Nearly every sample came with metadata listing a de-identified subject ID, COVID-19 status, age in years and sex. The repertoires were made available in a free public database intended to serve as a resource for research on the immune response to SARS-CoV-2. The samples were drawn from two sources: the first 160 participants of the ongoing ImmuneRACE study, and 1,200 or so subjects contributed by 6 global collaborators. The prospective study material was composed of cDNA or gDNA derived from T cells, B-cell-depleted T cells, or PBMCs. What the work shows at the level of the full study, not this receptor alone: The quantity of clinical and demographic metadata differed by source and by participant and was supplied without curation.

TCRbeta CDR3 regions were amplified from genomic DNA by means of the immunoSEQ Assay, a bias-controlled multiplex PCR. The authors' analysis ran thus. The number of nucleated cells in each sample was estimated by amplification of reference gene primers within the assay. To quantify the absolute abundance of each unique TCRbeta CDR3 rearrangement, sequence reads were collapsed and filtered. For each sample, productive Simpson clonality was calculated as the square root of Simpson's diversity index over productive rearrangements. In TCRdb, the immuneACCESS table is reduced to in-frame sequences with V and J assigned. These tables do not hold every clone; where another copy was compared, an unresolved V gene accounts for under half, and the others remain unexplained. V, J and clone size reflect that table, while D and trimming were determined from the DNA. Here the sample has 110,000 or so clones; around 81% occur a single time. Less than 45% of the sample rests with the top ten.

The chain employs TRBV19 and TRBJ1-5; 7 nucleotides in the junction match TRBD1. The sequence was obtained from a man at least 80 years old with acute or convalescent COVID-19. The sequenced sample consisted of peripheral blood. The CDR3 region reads CASRLTGSQPQHF. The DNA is TGTGCCAGTAGATTGACAGGGAGTCAGCCCCAGCATTTT.